Detailed here is one T cell receptor (beta chain). The sample originates from a study of blood T cell repertoires in COVID-19. For the study at large: Sites across the United States, Italy and Spain contributed samples from acute and convalescent COVID-19. T cells, B-cell-depleted T cells, or PBMCs supplied cDNA or gDNA.

Original methodology: Quantification of nucleated cells was approximated via reference gene primer amplification. The assay was immunoSEQ multiplex PCR, and TCRdb's table has in-frame clones only and misses some. The V and J calls and clone size are taken from that table; D and trimming were inferred from the DNA. The data hold roughly 200,000 clones, with approximately 80% observed a single time. Germline V gives CDR1 LNHDA, CDR2 SQIVND (reference sequence). Trimming took 3 bases from V and 3 from J; bases not matched to a gene: 4. CDR3 length equals 14 residues. This chain joins TRBV19 and TRBJ2-7, with TRBD2 matching 8 bases. Input material: peripheral blood. This receptor was obtained from a middle-aged man with acute or convalescent COVID-19. The CDR3 sequence: CASSIREGHYEQYF. The CDR3 region has the DNA TGTGCCAGTAGTATCCGGGAGGGCCACTACGAGCAGTACTTC.